Sequencing of this T cell receptor (beta chain) was carried out in a study of regulatory T cells in long-lasting Graves disease. The germline gives CDR1 KGHDR, CDR2 SFDVKD. This CDR3 region has 13 residues. The time point here: newly diagnosed GD, antithyroid drugs for less than 3 months. Making the TCR library involved RNA that had been extracted from PBMCs. For this clonotype: This may be a read error: a much more frequent sequence differs by one nucleotide.

Both iRepertoire HTBI primers and Arm-PCR of CDR3 regions were used to build the TCR beta libraries. From the multiplex PCR reads, TCRdb called clonotypes with MiXCR, one entry per CDR3 protein. Here the sample spans hundreds of thousands of distinct CDR3 sequences, 16% being singletons. Separately, the same data were catalogued under a study of T cells in Graves' hyperthyroidism and ophthalmopathy. From that paper: Stable Graves' hyperthyroidism denoted no ophthalmopathy progression over 18 months.

The specimen was peripheral blood mononuclear cells (PBMCs), collected at new diagnosis, from a patient treated with antithyroid drugs. This TCR was sampled from a woman under 40 with Graves disease. The chain joins TRBV24-1 to TRBJ1-1, with D possibly TRBD1 on 5 matching bases. The CDR3 spells CATSDGGRGEVFF. Here the CDR3 DNA reads TGTGCCACCAGTGATGGGGGACGTGGTGAAGTTTTCTTT.